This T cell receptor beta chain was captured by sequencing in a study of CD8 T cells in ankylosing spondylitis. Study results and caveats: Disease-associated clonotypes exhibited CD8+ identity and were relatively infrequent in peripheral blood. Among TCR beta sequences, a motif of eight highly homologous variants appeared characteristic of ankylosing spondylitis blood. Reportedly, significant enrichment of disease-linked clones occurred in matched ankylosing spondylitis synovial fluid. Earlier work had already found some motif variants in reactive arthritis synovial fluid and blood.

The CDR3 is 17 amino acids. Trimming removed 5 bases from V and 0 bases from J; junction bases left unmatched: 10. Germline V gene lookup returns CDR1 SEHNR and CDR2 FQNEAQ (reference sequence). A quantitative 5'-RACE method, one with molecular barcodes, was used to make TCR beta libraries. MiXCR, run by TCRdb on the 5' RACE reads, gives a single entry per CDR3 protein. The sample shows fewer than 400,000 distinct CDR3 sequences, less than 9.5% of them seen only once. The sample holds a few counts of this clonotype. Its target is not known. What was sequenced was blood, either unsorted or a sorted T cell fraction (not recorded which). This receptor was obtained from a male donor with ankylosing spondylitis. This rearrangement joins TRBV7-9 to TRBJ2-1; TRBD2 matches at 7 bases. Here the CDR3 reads CASSPRQSSGSYNEQFF. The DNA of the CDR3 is TGTGCCAGCAGCCCTAGACAGTCTAGCGGCTCCTACAATGAGCAGTTCTTC.